The 2 T cell receptor beta chains reported below all come from one sample, sequenced in a study of PD-1 blockade in mismatch repair-deficient tumors. Libraries were prepared by immunoSEQ multiplex PCR; TCRdb keeps only in-frame clonotypes and omits some of them. The table records around 49,000 clones, 77% of them present only once. The sample in question was PBMCs, obtained before pembrolizumab treatment. All receptors derive from an adult with mismatch repair-deficient cancer.

V and J are TRBV9 and TRBJ2-3, with D uncertain. V lost 0 bases to trimming and J lost 2 bases, with 7 bases between them. The CDR3 is made up of 14 amino acids. Germline-derived CDR1 and CDR2 are SGDLS and YYNGEE. The CDR3 region has the DNA TGTGCCAGCAGCGTAGGAGAAGACACAGATACGCAGTATTTT. Amino acid sequence: CASSVGEDTDTQYF.

The V gene is TRBV29-1, the J gene TRBJ2-5; 7 positions match TRBD2. The CDR3 consists of 14 residues. Germline trimming cut 6 bases from V and 2 bases from J; bases unmatched to any gene: 9. CDR1 and CDR2 from the germline V gene are SQVTM and ANQGSEA. CDR3 nucleotide sequence: TGCAGCGTCACTAGCGAATCGGCGCAAGAGACCCAGTACTTC. Translated, it gives CSVTSESAQETQYF.